A single sample gave rise to the 26 T cell receptor beta chains below, sequenced in a study of T cells after yellow fever vaccination. TCRdb re-called the 5' RACE reads through MiXCR, storing one row per CDR3 protein. Among some 350,000 distinct CDR3 sequences listed, 3% to 4.5% were seen once. This specimen was PBMCs, taken 5 days after the yellow fever booster vaccination. These TCRs come from a man aged 18-30 years who received the YFV17D yellow fever vaccine.

The V gene is TRBV2, the J gene TRBJ2-7, with 7 bases lining up with TRBD1. Germline lookup yields CDR1 SNHLY and CDR2 FYNNEI. J gave up 4 bases and V 6 bases, and 15 bases lay outside the gene matches. The CDR3 length is 16 residues. CDR3 amino acids: CASRGQQVPRGYEQYV. As DNA, the CDR3 is TGTGCCAGCAGAGGTCAACAGGTTCCCAGGGGGTACGAGCAGTACGTC.

The chain employs TRBV29-1 and TRBJ2-1, with TRBD2 as a possible D gene (6 bases). The V and J ends lost 2 bases and 12 bases respectively, with 20 bases between them. The germline V gene has CDR1 SQVTM and CDR2 ANQGSEA. The CDR3 has 14 residues. CDR3 sequence reads: CSVEMLGSGGGQFF. The CDR3 DNA follows: TGCAGCGTTGAAATGCTCGGGAGTGGTGGTGGGCAGTTCTTC.

On this clonotype itself: One end of the junction is discordant with germline, which a read error may explain. The chain recombines TRBV7-2 with TRBJ1-5, with a possible D match to TRBD1 (6 bases). Germline V lookup: CDR1 SGHTA, CDR2 FQGNSA. The CDR3 runs 15 residues. The chain's CDR3 is CASSVAGASNQPQHF. The CDR3, as DNA: TGTGCCAGCAGCGTAGCGGGGGCCAGCAATCAGCCCCAGCATTTT.

This clonotype was observed a handful of times. This chain links TRBV20-1 with TRBJ1-1, with 7 bases that match TRBD1. Germline V gene lookup returns CDR1 DFQATT and CDR2 SNEGSKA (reference sequence). This CDR3 comprises 14 residues. After removal of 6 bases from V and 1 base from J, the junction contained 8 bases not matched to a gene. The CDR3 sequence is CSAGEQGWNTEAFF. The CDR3 DNA follows: TGCAGTGCGGGGGAACAGGGGTGGAACACTGAAGCTTTCTTT.

CDR3: CSARDRLAGGYEQYV. The DNA of the CDR3 is TGCAGTGCTAGAGATCGACTAGCGGGGGGTTACGAGCAGTACGTC. The rearrangement joins TRBV20-1 to TRBJ2-7, with TRBD2 matching 13 bases. Trimming cost V 0 bases and J 4 bases; bases outside gene matches: 3. This CDR3 is built from 15 residues. The germline V gene encodes CDR1 DFQATT and CDR2 SNEGSKA (reference sequence).

The gene calls are TRBV20-1 and TRBJ2-7; TRBD2 matches 7 bases. The trim removed 1 base at V and 4 bases at J, leaving 7 bases unmatched. There are 14 residues in the CDR3. CDR1 DFQATT and CDR2 SNEGSKA come from the germline V gene (reference sequence). The CDR3 DNA sequence: TGCAGTGCTAGAGGTCCCCTGCGGGAGTACGAGCAGTACTTC. It specifies CSARGPLREYEQYF.

The chain employs TRBV7-2 and TRBJ1-5; no firm D call. V was trimmed by 4 bases and J by 0 bases, leaving 13 bases between them. The germline gives CDR1 SGHTA, CDR2 FQGNSA. CDR3 size: 16 residues. The CDR3 reads CASSSKGELSNQPQHF. CDR3 in DNA: TGTGCCAGCAGCTCAAAAGGAGAGCTTAGCAATCAGCCCCAGCATTTT.

This chain uses TRBV24-1 with TRBJ2-1, with a tentative D call TRBD1 (6 bases). CDR3 length equals 14 residues. CDR1 is KGHDR and CDR2 is SFDVKD in the germline V gene. V was shortened by 5 bases and J by 7 bases, with 14 bases between the two germline ends. The CDR3 bases are TGTGCCACCAGTGGGCCCAGGGGACAAAATGAGCAGTTCTTC. Translated: CATSGPRGQNEQFF.

The sample holds many counts of this clonotype. This chain uses TRBV18 with TRBJ2-1, with D hard to call. This CDR3 spans 13 amino acids. Germline assignment: CDR1 KGHSH and CDR2 LQKENI. The V and J ends lost 2 bases and 10 bases respectively, with 12 bases between them. The DNA for the CDR3 is TGTGCCAGCTCACCATCCGGAAGAGGCGAGCAGTTCTTC. Encoded protein: CASSPSGRGEQFF.

This clonotype was seen repeatedly, ten times or more. The chain joins TRBV7-9 to TRBJ2-5, with D tentatively TRBD1 (6 bases). In germline, CDR1 is SEHNR, CDR2 FQNEAQ (reference sequence). CDR3 length: 14 amino acids. The V end was cut by 3 bases, the J end by 5 bases, with 13 bases between. The CDR3 sequence is CASSFGQGQETQYF. The CDR3 nucleotides are TGTGCCAGCAGCTTCGGTCAGGGGCAGGAGACCCAGTACTTC.

This clonotype appeared a few times. The chain uses TRBV20-1 and TRBJ2-7, with D perhaps matching TRBD2 (6 bases). The length of the CDR3 is 12 residues. CDR1 and CDR2 from the germline V gene are DFQATT and SNEGSKA (reference sequence). The V gene lost 5 bases and the J gene lost 3 bases, with 11 bases spanning the gap. CDR3 nucleotide sequence: TGCAGTGCTCGGGACTTTAGCTACGAGCAGTACTTC. Translation: CSARDFSYEQYF.

This clonotype appeared a few times. The J gene is TRBJ2-7, the V gene TRBV30, with a possible D match to TRBD1 (6 bases). The germline V and J ends were trimmed by 0 bases and 2 bases, with 11 bases remaining between them. The CDR3 runs to 14 residues. Looked up from germline, CDR1 is GTSNPN and CDR2 is SVGIG (reference sequence). CDR3 residues: CAWSVRAGAYEQYF. CDR3 nucleotides: TGTGCCTGGAGTGTACGGGCAGGGGCCTACGAGCAGTACTTC.

V and J are TRBV6-1 and TRBJ1-1, with 9 bases identical to TRBD1. Germline CDR1 is MNHNS and CDR2 is SASEGT. Germline trimming cut 10 bases from V and 2 bases from J; bases unmatched to any gene: 8. The CDR3 is 14 amino acids. The CDR3 DNA follows: TGTGCCACCCGCGGGACAGGGTTTAACACTGAAGCTTTCTTT. Translation: CATRGTGFNTEAFF.

The chain has TRBV6-5 and TRBJ2-7; D not resolved. Germline CDR1 is MNHEY and CDR2 is SVGAGI. V lost 5 bases and J lost 3, with 11 bases in between. CDR3 length equals 13 residues. The CDR3 sequence is CASSKGHLYEQYF. The CDR3 DNA reads TGTGCCAGCAGTAAAGGCCATCTCTACGAGCAGTACTTC.

This clonotype showed up many times. The J gene is TRBJ2-1, the V gene TRBV7-7; either TRBD1 or TRBD2 may supply D (5 bases each). CDR1 and CDR2 (germline): SSHAT, FNYEAQ (reference sequence). There are 15 residues in the CDR3. The germline V and J ends were trimmed by 10 bases and 7 bases, with 23 bases remaining between them. The DNA for the CDR3 is TGTGCCACCGCACGTGAGGGGATATCCGGGAATGAGCAGTTCTTC. Translated: CATAREGISGNEQFF.

This chain joins TRBV5-1 and TRBJ2-7; no firm D call. Germline CDR1 and CDR2: SGHRS and YFSETQ. This CDR3 contains 14 residues. V was cut by 0 bases and J by 1 base, with 8 bases left in between. CDR3 nucleotides: TGCGCCAGCAGCTTGGGGGCAGAGTCCTACGAGCAGTACTTC. Its protein product is CASSLGAESYEQYF.

This clonotype was seen only a few times. This chain uses TRBV7-3 with TRBJ2-1; weak D call: TRBD1 (5 bases). The germline V and J ends were trimmed by 2 bases and 10 bases, with 18 bases remaining between them. Germline values: CDR1 SGHTA, CDR2 FQGTGA. The CDR3 consists of 15 residues. This CDR3 reads CASSLGQGHPGEQFF. The CDR3 nucleotides read TGTGCCAGCAGCTTAGGACAAGGACATCCGGGCGAGCAGTTCTTC.

This clonotype has ten or more counts. The genes are TRBV14 and TRBJ2-5; D possibly uses TRBD1 or TRBD2 (5 bases each). This CDR3 region has 14 residues. Trimming pared 3 bases from V and 5 bases from J, leaving 13 bases between. Germline loops: CDR1 SGHDN, CDR2 FVKESK. The CDR3 protein is CASSQLGVTETQYF. The CDR3, as DNA: TGTGCCAGCAGCCAGCTGGGGGTAACGGAGACCCAGTACTTC.

This CDR3 reads CSARGGAYNEQFF. The CDR3 bases are TGCAGCGCGAGGGGGGGAGCCTACAATGAGCAGTTCTTC. The chain is built from TRBV29-1 and TRBJ2-1; D possibly corresponds to TRBD2 (7 bases). Germline loops: CDR1 SQVTM, CDR2 ANQGSEA. The length of the CDR3 is 13 residues. Trimming took off 7 bases at V and 2 bases at J, with 12 bases between the two ends.

This clonotype was seen many times. The chain links TRBV4-3 to TRBJ1-5, with 8 bases that match TRBD1. With V trimmed by 1 base and J by 4 bases, 15 bases remained unmatched. Germline V CDR1 and CDR2: LGHNA, YSLEER. This CDR3 is built from 19 residues. This CDR3 reads CASSQVGRDRRPPNQPQHF. The CDR3, as DNA: TGCGCCAGCAGCCAAGTGGGGAGGGACAGGAGACCACCAAATCAGCCCCAGCATTTT.

The rearrangement uses TRBV5-1 and TRBJ2-3, with D perhaps TRBD2 (7 bases). This CDR3 contains 16 residues. V dropped 4 bases and J dropped 8 bases, with 23 bases sitting between them. CDR1 is SGHRS and CDR2 is YFSETQ in the germline V gene. CDR3: CASSPRTGGVDGTQYF. The CDR3 DNA reads TGCGCCAGCAGCCCTAGAACGGGGGGCGTGGACGGTACGCAGTATTTT.

This clonotype was recorded a few times. V usage is TRBV7-2 and J usage is TRBJ1-6, with D tentatively TRBD1 (5 bases). Looked up from germline, CDR1 is SGHTA and CDR2 is FQGNSA. This CDR3 region has 17 residues. V lost 1 base, J lost 6 bases, and 16 bases lay in between. CDR3 sequence (DNA): TGTGCCAGCAGCTTAGGCTCGCGCAGGGAAGGTAATTCACCCCTCCACTTT. It encodes CASSLGSRREGNSPLHF.

Ten or more counts support this clonotype. CDR3 bases: TGTGCCGGAGGAACCGGGACTAGCGGATACACAGATACGCAGTATTTT. Protein product: CAGGTGTSGYTDTQYF. The V call is TRBV7-2, the J call TRBJ2-3; the match to TRBD2 covers 11 bases. V shed 11 bases and J 2 bases; nucleotides not matched to a gene: 12. Germline V gives CDR1 SGHTA, CDR2 FQGNSA. The CDR3 sequence is 16 residues long.

This clonotype was seen repeatedly, ten times or more. The chain is built from TRBV5-1 and TRBJ2-7, with D hard to call. The CDR3 totals 15 residues. Looked up from germline, CDR1 is SGHRS and CDR2 is YFSETQ. The V gene lost 5 bases and the J gene lost 2 bases, with 17 bases spanning the gap. The CDR3 bases are TGCGCCAGCAGACCACCGGGCCCGAGCCCCTACGAGCAGTACTTC. Its translation is CASRPPGPSPYEQYF.

Only a few counts were recorded for this clonotype. The J gene is TRBJ1-4, the V gene TRBV4-3; D gene ambiguous. There are 13 residues in the CDR3. Trimming removed 4 bases from V and 14 bases from J, with 17 bases in between. Germline V gene sequence: CDR1 LGHNA, CDR2 YSLEER. As DNA, the CDR3 is TGCGCCAGCAGCCTCGACCGGATCGGGCACCTGTTTTTT. As protein: CASSLDRIGHLFF.

In this sample, this clonotype turned up many times. The gene calls are TRBV6-1 and TRBJ2-7; TRBD1 matches at 10 bases. The junction had 5 bases not matched to a gene; V was cut back by 6 bases and J by 0 bases. The germline CDR1 and CDR2 sequences are MNHNS and SASEGT. The length of the CDR3 is 15 residues. The CDR3 DNA reads TGTGCCAGCAGGCCCGGGACAGGGGTCTCCTACGAGCAGTACTTC. Its protein is CASRPGTGVSYEQYF.